This T cell receptor (beta chain) was observed in a study of blood T cell repertoires in COVID-19. Trimming removed 3 bases from V and 5 bases from J; junction bases left unmatched: 9. Germline assignment: CDR1 SGHAT and CDR2 FQNNGV. The CDR3 has 15 residues. The assay was immunoSEQ multiplex PCR, and TCRdb's table has in-frame clones only and misses some. The sample records 160,000 or so clones, around three quarters being singletons. This chain links TRBV11-2 with TRBJ1-1; TRBD1 agrees at 7 bases. This sequence was found in a man in his 70s with active or convalescent COVID-19. The sequenced sample consisted of peripheral blood. Here the CDR3 reads CASSFLNRGGTEAFF. CDR3 DNA: TGTGCCAGCAGCTTTTTAAACAGGGGAGGTACTGAAGCTTTCTTT.